The present T cell receptor (beta chain) was sequenced within a study of blood T cell repertoires in COVID-19. Study-wide context: Donors in the United States, Italy and Spain gave samples during acute or convalescent COVID-19. The cDNA or gDNA used as material had been derived from T cells, B-cell-depleted T cells, or PBMCs.

The study drew participants aged about 18 to 90 years from some 24 US areas. Participant reports of clinical history set cohort assignment. Sequencing was performed with immunoSEQ multiplex PCR; in TCRdb, only in-frame clones are kept and a portion is missing. Here the sample spans 200,000 to 250,000 clones, under 95% being singletons. CDR3 length: 14 residues. Germline CDR1 is SGHDT and CDR2 is YYEEEE. V lost 2 bases, J lost 2 bases, and 3 bases stayed unmatched. This sequence joins TRBV5-6 and TRBJ1-2; 7 bases line up with TRBD1. The sequenced sample was PBMCs or T cells enriched from blood (not recorded which). The TCR sequence derives from a woman aged 18-29 years who had recovered from COVID-19. CDR3 sequence reads: CASSLQGMNYGYTF. The CDR3 DNA reads as TGTGCCAGCAGCTTACAGGGGATGAACTATGGCTACACCTTC.